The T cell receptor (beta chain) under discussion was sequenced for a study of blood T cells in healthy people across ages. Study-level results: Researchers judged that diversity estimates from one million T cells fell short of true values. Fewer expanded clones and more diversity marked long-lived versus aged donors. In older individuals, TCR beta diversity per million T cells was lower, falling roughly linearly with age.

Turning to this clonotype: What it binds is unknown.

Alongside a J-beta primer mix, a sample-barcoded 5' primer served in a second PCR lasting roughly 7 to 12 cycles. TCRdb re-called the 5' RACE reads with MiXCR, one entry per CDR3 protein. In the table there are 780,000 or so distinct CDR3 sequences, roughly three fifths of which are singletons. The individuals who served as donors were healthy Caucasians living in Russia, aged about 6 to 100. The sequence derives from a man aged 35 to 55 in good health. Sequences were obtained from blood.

DNA of the CDR3: TGTGCCAGCAGCTTATTGCGGGGGCCGGATACGCAGTATTTT. Amino acids: CASSLLRGPDTQYF. V usage is TRBV7-2 and J usage is TRBJ2-3, with D possibly TRBD2 on 7 matching bases. The V gene lost 2 bases and the J gene lost 6 bases, with 12 bases spanning the gap. CDR1 SGHTA and CDR2 FQGNSA come from the germline V gene. The CDR3 runs 14 residues. The whole variable domain, filled in from reference TRBV7-2 and TRBJ2-3, reads GAGVSQSPSNKVTEKGKDVELRCDPISGHTALYWYRQSLGQGLEFLIYFQGNSAPDKSGLPSDRFSAERTGGSVSTLTIQRTQQEDSAVYLCASSLLRGPDTQYFGPGTRLTVL.